This T cell receptor beta chain is from a study of somatic mutations in cytotoxic T cells in rheumatoid arthritis. The study's findings and limits: More than 20% of CD8+ cells belonged to the largest clone in about an eighth of the roughly 65 patients. For CD8+ T-cell clonality, rheumatoid arthritis patients and age-matched healthy controls did not differ significantly.

Germline V gene sequence: CDR1 MNHEY, CDR2 SMNVEV (reference sequence). The germline V and J ends were trimmed by 3 bases and 3 bases, with 10 bases remaining between them. The CDR3 totals 14 residues. Sequencing was performed with immunoSEQ multiplex PCR; in TCRdb, only in-frame clones are kept and a portion is missing. The sample lists approximately 20,000 clones; about nine tenths were seen once. A note on this clone: The antigen is undetermined.

This clonotype was obtained from a man aged 35 to 55 in good health. The chain links TRBV27 to TRBJ2-3; D is tentatively TRBD1 or TRBD2 (6 bases each). The sample taken for sequencing was CD8+ T cells sorted from blood. CDR3: CASSLWRGTDTQYF. CDR3 in DNA: TGTGCCAGCAGTTTGTGGAGGGGGACAGATACGCAGTATTTT.